This TCR beta chain was captured in a study of PD-L1 blockade in urothelial cancer. This clone was recorded a few times. V lost 3 bases and J 5 bases, leaving 8 bases between the germline ends. This CDR3 is built from 13 residues. Per germline, CDR1 KGHSH and CDR2 LQKENI. Clones were sequenced by immunoSEQ multiplex PCR, and TCRdb holds only the in-frame ones, with some missing. The table lists 35,000 to 50,000 clones, roughly 86% of them singletons. The chain couples TRBV18 to TRBJ1-5; D is undetermined. The specimen comprised PBMCs, sampled around atezolizumab (anti-PD-L1) treatment. The clonotype was recovered from an older man with urothelial cancer. CDR3 protein: CASSPAVDQPQHF. In DNA, the CDR3 is TGTGCCAGCTCACCGGCGGTAGATCAGCCCCAGCATTTT. The variable domain in full, with the rest retrieved from reference TRBV18 and TRBJ1-5, is NAGVMQNPRHLVRRRGQEARLRCSPMKGHSHVYWYRQLPEEGLKFMVYLQKENIIDESGMPKERFSAEFPKEGPSILRIQQVVRGDSAAYFCASSPAVDQPQHFGDGTRLSIL.